Following are 18 T cell receptor beta chains from one sample sequenced in a study of T cells in women clearing cervical HPV infection. Data came from immunoSEQ multiplex PCR; TCRdb stores just in-frame clones and leaves some out. The sample holds almost 20,000 clones. Specimen: blood buffy coat. All receptors come from a woman between 18 and 70 years old with a cervical HPV16 infection that either progressed to CIN3+ or cleared (not recorded which).

Concerning this clone: The read terminates 3 residues before the CDR3 end, so the remaining end is supplied by the germline J gene. The J gene is TRBJ2-5, the V gene TRBV20-1; perhaps TRBD2 as D (6 bases). Trimming pared 6 bases from V and 0 bases from J, leaving 20 bases between. The CDR3 loop spans 16 amino acids. From germline, CDR1 is DFQATT and CDR2 SNEGSKA (reference sequence). The part of the CDR3 DNA that was read is TGCAGTGCCACAGCAACTCGGGACTCCTACCAAGAGACC. Translated, it gives CSATATRDSYQET. In full, the CDR3 reads CSATATRDSYQETQYF.

As to this clone: The sequence runs out 3 residues before the end of the CDR3; the remainder is reconstructed from the germline J gene. V and J are TRBV9 and TRBJ1-4; D is uncertain. The CDR3 loop spans 15 amino acids. V shed 1 base and J shed 0 bases, with 7 bases lying between them. CDR1 SGDLS and CDR2 YYNGEE come from the germline V gene. The CDR3 bases that were read are TGTGCCAGCAGCGTACTCGGGGCAACTAATGAAAAA. It specifies CASSVLGATNEK. The whole CDR3 reads CASSVLGATNEKLFF.

Details on this clone: The read stops 3 residues short of the end of the CDR3; the missing end is completed from the germline J gene. The V call is TRBV29-1, the J call TRBJ1-2; TRBD1 is a possible D gene (6 bases). The CDR3 loop spans 12 amino acids. CDR1 and CDR2 from the germline V gene are SQVTM and ANQGSEA. The germline V and J ends were trimmed by 5 bases and 2 bases, with 9 bases remaining between them. The CDR3 protein is CSVIDRNYGYTF. The part of the CDR3 DNA that was read is TGCAGCGTTATTGACAGGAACTATGGC.

The part of the CDR3 DNA that was read is TGTGCCACCGCTGGGGGGAGCAATCAGCCC. Its protein product is CATAGGSNQP. The full CDR3 protein reads CATAGGSNQPQHF. The rearrangement joins TRBV10-3 to TRBJ1-5, with TRBD1 as a possible D gene (5 bases). From the germline J gene comes the end of the CDR3, since the read stops 3 residues before it. Between the trimmed V and J ends, which lost 10 bases and 1 base, there was a span of 11 bases. CDR1 is ENHRY, CDR2 SYGVKD, per germline. This CDR3 contains 13 residues.

To note about this clone: The read is 3 residues too short to cover the CDR3 end, so that end is filled in from the germline J gene. The chain has TRBV5-4 and TRBJ1-3, with 7 nucleotides matching TRBD1. CDR3 size: 16 residues. Germline V gene lookup returns CDR1 SGHNT and CDR2 YYREEE (reference sequence). V was pared by 0 bases and J by 2 bases, with 5 bases of the junction left unmatched. The CDR3 loop is CASSLAPGQAGNTIYF. Partial CDR3 DNA: TGTGCCAGCAGCTTGGCCCCTGGACAGGCTGGAAACACC. Drawing the rest from reference TRBV5-4 and TRBJ1-3, the complete variable domain is ETGVTQSPTHLIKTRGQQVTLRCSSQSGHNTVSWYQQALGQGPQFIFQYYREEENGRGNFPPRFSGLQFPNYSSELNVNALELDDSALYLCASSLAPGQAGNTIYFGEGSWLTVV.

As to this clone: The read comes to an end 3 residues before the CDR3 does, leaving the germline J gene to fill in the end. J is TRBJ1-3 and V is TRBV5-4; TRBD1 agrees at 7 bases. The CDR3 contains 15 residues. CDR1 and CDR2 (germline): SGHNT, YYREEE (reference sequence). The J segment lost 0 bases and the V segment lost 3 bases, leaving 3 bases of the junction unmatched. CDR3 bases read: TGTGCCAGCAGCTGGGGACAGAACTCTGGAAACACC. Its translation: CASSWGQNSGNT. The full CDR3 sequence reads CASSWGQNSGNTIYF.

Of note for this clone: With the read ending 3 residues before the CDR3 end, the germline J gene is used to fill in that end. This chain links TRBV12-3 or TRBV12-4 with TRBJ2-1, with D perhaps TRBD2 (6 bases). Trimming removed 4 bases from V and 3 bases from J, with 19 bases in between. The CDR3 loop spans 17 amino acids. CDR3: CASSSLGTRGYYNEQFF. Partial CDR3 DNA: TGTGCCAGCAGTTCGCTCGGAACACGGGGGTACTACAATGAG.

In the case of this clone: The DNA ends 3 residues before the CDR3 does, and the rest of the CDR3 is filled in from the germline J gene. The chain is built from TRBV19 and TRBJ1-2; D is unclear. Germline CDR1 LNHDA, CDR2 SQIVND (reference sequence). Trimming took 3 bases from V and 4 from J, leaving 12 bases between them. This CDR3 has 14 amino acids. CDR3 sequence: CASSIGPGFYGYTF. CDR3 DNA, as far as it was read: TGTGCCAGTAGTATTGGGCCAGGATTCTATGGC.

About this clone itself: The observed sequence ends 3 residues before the CDR3 terminus, with the missing tail filled in from the germline J gene. The rearrangement uses TRBV2 and TRBJ1-4, with D possibly being TRBD1 (5 bases). With 5 bases removed from V and 3 bases from J, the gap between germline ends came to 10 bases. The CDR3 consists of 14 residues. Germline CDR1 SNHLY, CDR2 FYNNEI. The CDR3 DNA, read in part, is TGTGCCAGCAGTTCGACAGTTTCTAATGAAAAA. Translated: CASSSTVSNEK. The entire CDR3 protein reads CASSSTVSNEKLFF. Based on the CDR3 plus reference TRBV2 and TRBJ1-4, the full variable domain is EPEVTQTPSHQVTQMGQEVILRCVPISNHLYFYWYRQILGQKVEFLVSFYNNEISEKSEIFDDQFSVERPDGSNFTLKIRSTKLEDSAMYFCASSSTVSNEKLFFGSGTQLSVL.

Regarding this clone: The read ends 3 residues shy of where the CDR3 ends; the end is completed using the germline J gene. The chain joins TRBV19 to TRBJ1-1, with D uncertain. Trimming took off 0 bases at V and 0 bases at J, with 8 bases between the two ends. The CDR3 contains 15 residues. Germline V gene lookup returns CDR1 LNHDA and CDR2 SQIVND (reference sequence). The DNA read from the CDR3 is TGTGCCAGTAGTATAGATTATCTCCTGAACACTGAA. Protein: CASSIDYLLNTE. The CDR3 reads in full as CASSIDYLLNTEAFF.

In the case of this clone: The read terminates 3 residues before the CDR3 end, so the remaining end is supplied by the germline J gene. The chain links TRBV7-3 to TRBJ2-7; the match to TRBD2 covers 10 bases. Unmatched junction bases numbered 11, after V lost 10 bases and J lost 2 bases. The germline V gene has CDR1 SGHTA and CDR2 FQGTGA. CDR3 size: 15 residues. CDR3 residues: CAKRSGGALTYEQYF. Incomplete CDR3 DNA: TGTGCCAAGCGAAGCGGGGGGGCATTGACCTACGAG.

On this clone itself: The read stops 3 residues short of the end of the CDR3; the missing end is completed from the germline J gene. This chain links TRBV19 with TRBJ1-3, with a weak D call TRBD1 (5 bases). Between the trimmed V and J ends, which lost 9 bases and 0 bases, there was a span of 9 bases. From germline, CDR1 is LNHDA and CDR2 SQIVND (reference sequence). The CDR3 runs 13 residues. CDR3 DNA (partial): TGTGCCAGCTCGGACACCTCTGGAAACACC. Its translation: CASSDTSGNT. In full, the CDR3 reads CASSDTSGNTIYF.

CDR3 DNA (partial): TGTGCCAGCATTCCCGCCCCGGGACAGGGCCCAGATACG. It translates to CASIPAPGQGPDT. In full, the CDR3 reads CASIPAPGQGPDTQYF. The V and J genes are TRBV28 and TRBJ2-3, with 9 nucleotides matching TRBD1. The CDR3 is cut off 3 residues early in the read; its end comes from the germline J gene. The CDR3 runs to 16 residues. V lost 7 bases, J lost 4 bases, and 12 bases stayed unmatched. CDR1 is MDHEN, CDR2 SYDVKM, per germline.

Notes on this clone: The read halts 3 residues ahead of the CDR3 end, with the missing end drawn from the germline J gene. The J gene is TRBJ2-5, the V gene TRBV19; D gene ambiguous. Trimming took 9 bases from V and 4 from J, leaving 12 bases between them. This CDR3 comprises 12 residues. CDR1 is LNHDA, CDR2 SQIVND, per germline (reference sequence). CDR3 bases read: TGTGCCAGCCCGCGTCGTCGAGAGACC. Encoded protein: CASPRRRET. The complete CDR3 sequence is CASPRRRETQYF.

A note on this clone: The read ends 3 residues early relative to the CDR3; the germline J gene fills the gap. This chain links TRBV30 with TRBJ1-2, with unresolved D. This CDR3 is built from 11 residues. The germline V gene encodes CDR1 GTSNPN and CDR2 SVGIG (reference sequence). The CDR3 sequence: CAWSVNAGYTF. The sequenced part of the CDR3 DNA is TGTGCCTGGAGTGTCAACGCCGGG.

By frequency, this clone is medium-sized. The sequenced fragment ends 3 residues before the CDR3 boundary, so the rest is inferred from the germline J gene. The chain links TRBV6-2 or TRBV6-3 to TRBJ1-5; possibly TRBD1 for D (5 bases). This CDR3 spans 15 amino acids. CDR1 and CDR2 (germline): MNHEY, SVGEGT. V lost 3 bases and J 6 bases, leaving 15 bases between the germline ends. The covered CDR3 bases are TGTGCCAGCAGTTATCCTTCAGGGCAGGGTCAGCCC. This gives the protein CASSYPSGQGQP. The whole CDR3 sequence is CASSYPSGQGQPQHF.

About this clone itself: With the read ending 3 residues before the CDR3 end, the germline J gene is used to fill in that end. The chain has TRBV20-1 and TRBJ2-2, with a possible D match to TRBD2 (5 bases). The germline CDR1 and CDR2 sequences are DFQATT and SNEGSKA (reference sequence). The V end lost 4 bases, the J end lost 5 bases, and 11 bases lay between the germline ends. The CDR3 contains 13 residues. The CDR3 bases that were read are TGCAGTGCTACCGGAACGGGGACCGGGGAG. Its protein product is CSATGTGTGE. The whole CDR3 protein reads CSATGTGTGELFF.

In regard to this clone: The CDR3 end lies 3 residues beyond the end of the read and is filled in from the germline J gene. This chain links TRBV7-3 with TRBJ2-2, with TRBD2 matching 7 bases. Germline V gene sequence: CDR1 SGHTA, CDR2 FQGTGA. J was trimmed by 4 bases and V by 5 bases; bases with no gene match: 10. This CDR3 contains 16 residues. The sequenced CDR3 bases are TGTGCCAGCAGCCCGCGGGGGAGCGGGATCACCGGGGAG. As protein: CASSPRGSGITGE. The entire CDR3 reads CASSPRGSGITGELFF.